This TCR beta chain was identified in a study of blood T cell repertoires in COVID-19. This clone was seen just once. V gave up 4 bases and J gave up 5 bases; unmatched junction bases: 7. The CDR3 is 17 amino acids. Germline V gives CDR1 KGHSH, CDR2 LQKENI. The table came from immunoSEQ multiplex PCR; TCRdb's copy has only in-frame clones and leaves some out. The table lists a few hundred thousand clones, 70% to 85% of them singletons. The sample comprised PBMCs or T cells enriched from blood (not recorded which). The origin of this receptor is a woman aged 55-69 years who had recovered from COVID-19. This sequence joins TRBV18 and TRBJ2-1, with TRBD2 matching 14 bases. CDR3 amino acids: CASSLRATSGGDNEQFF. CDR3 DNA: TGTGCCAGCTCACTAAGGGCGACTAGCGGGGGGGACAATGAGCAGTTCTTC.